This TCR beta chain is drawn from a study of T cell repertoires in cytomegalovirus infection. This clonotype was seen at least ten times. A single record per CDR3 protein comes from TCRdb applying MiXCR to the reads. The sample has about 300,000 distinct CDR3 sequences; about a tenth are singletons. This clonotype was sampled from a human donor in good health (CMV status not recorded). Some clones in this sample may be carry-over from other donors' samples. Source material: PBMCs.

Here the CDR3 reads CASSQNGQGHQPQHF. As DNA, the CDR3 is TGTGCCAGCAGCCAGAATGGACAGGGGCATCAGCCCCAGCATTTT. The chain employs TRBV6-1 and TRBJ1-5; 9 nucleotides match TRBD1. Trimming cost V 6 bases and J 5 bases; bases outside gene matches: 8. Germline assignment: CDR1 MNHNS and CDR2 SASEGT. The CDR3 has 15 residues.